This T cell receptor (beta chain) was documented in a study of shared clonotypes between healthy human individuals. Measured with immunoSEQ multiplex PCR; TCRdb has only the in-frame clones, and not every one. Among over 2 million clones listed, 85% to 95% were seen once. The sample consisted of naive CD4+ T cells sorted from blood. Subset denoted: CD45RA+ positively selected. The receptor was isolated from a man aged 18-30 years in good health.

The chain's CDR3 is CASSYSASSGAWTF. The DNA of the CDR3 is TGTGCCAGCAGTTACTCGGCCTCCAGCGGGGCATGGACCTTC. J is TRBJ1-2 and V is TRBV6-5; tentative D call: TRBD1 (5 bases). The V and J ends lost 0 bases and 14 bases respectively, with 19 bases between them. The CDR3 is 14 residues long. The germline gives CDR1 MNHEY, CDR2 SVGAGI.